This T cell receptor (beta chain) was documented in a study of blood T cell repertoires in COVID-19. Study-level information: Acute and convalescent COVID-19 samples came from the United States, Italy and Spain. The analysed material was cDNA or gDNA that came from T cells, B-cell-depleted T cells, or PBMCs.

How the authors handled the data: Researchers report that nucleated cell counts were estimated from reference gene primer amplification. Method: immunoSEQ multiplex PCR; TCRdb's copy keeps in-frame clones and lacks some. The DNA was the basis for D and trimming; V, J and clone size are from that table. The sample lists some 78,000 clones; roughly 90% were seen once. J lost 3 bases, V lost 5 bases, and 12 bases had no gene match. There are 16 residues in the CDR3. CDR1 and CDR2 (germline): SEHNR, FQNEAQ (reference sequence). This sequence was found in a man between 65 and 79 years old with active or convalescent COVID-19. This chain joins TRBV7-9 and TRBJ2-5; 7 bases are a match to TRBD2. The sample taken for sequencing was peripheral blood. The CDR3 DNA reads TGTGCCAGCAGCCCAAGTGGGGGACTACAGAAAGAGACCCAGTACTTC. Protein product: CASSPSGGLQKETQYF.